The 29 T cell receptor beta chains given below trace back to one sample, sequenced in a study of cytomegalovirus exposure and HLA in healthy donors. With 60 Vbeta and 13 Jbeta primers, the PCR was carried out. TCRdb keeps only in-frame clones here, not all; method: immunoSEQ multiplex PCR. Here the sample spans 200,000 to 300,000 clones, around 78% being singletons. Specimen: PBMCs. The source is a boy between 10 and 17 years old in good health and CMV-seronegative.

The V and J genes are TRBV18 and TRBJ2-1, with 11 bases lining up with TRBD2. The trim removed 3 bases at V and 0 bases at J, leaving 7 bases unmatched. This CDR3 has 18 amino acids. Germline-derived CDR1 and CDR2 are KGHSH and LQKENI. In DNA form, the CDR3 reads TGTGCCAGCTCACCGGCTAGCGGGAGGCACAGCTCCTACAATGAGCAGTTCTTC. It is translated as CASSPASGRHSSYNEQFF.

This clone was observed a few times. V usage is TRBV7-9 and J usage is TRBJ1-4; 11 bases are a match to TRBD1. CDR1 is SEHNR, CDR2 FQNEAQ, per germline (reference sequence). The CDR3 runs to 14 residues. With 7 bases clipped from V and 15 bases from J, the junction kept 13 bases outside the gene matches. The CDR3 coding sequence is TGTGCCAGCACCCCCGGGACAGGGGGAGCTCGGGTGTTTTTT. As protein: CASTPGTGGARVFF.

The rearrangement joins TRBV7-9 to TRBJ1-4; TRBD1 matches 9 bases. The CDR3 sequence is 15 residues long. The V gene's germline CDR1 is SEHNR and CDR2 FQNEAQ (reference sequence). V shed 4 bases, J shed 6 bases, and the junction held 6 bases outside the gene matches. Written as DNA, the CDR3 is TGTGCCAGCAGCTCGGGACAGGGAAGTCATGAAAAACTGTTTTTT. The encoded protein is CASSSGQGSHEKLFF.

This clone was picked up a small number of times. The chain recombines TRBV4-2 with TRBJ2-5; TRBD2 is a possible D gene (6 bases). V was shortened by 1 base and J by 3 bases, with 18 bases between the two germline ends. The germline V gene has CDR1 LGHNA and CDR2 YNFKEQ. The CDR3 is made up of 17 amino acids. The CDR3 here is CASSQGPAGRTEETQYF. CDR3 DNA sequence: TGTGCCAGCAGCCAAGGCCCCGCCGGGAGAACCGAAGAGACCCAGTACTTC.

The chain has TRBV30 and TRBJ2-7; D is undetermined. The CDR3 consists of 12 residues. Germline-derived CDR1 and CDR2 are GTSNPN and SVGIG (reference sequence). Trimming shortened V by 0 bases and J by 2 bases, and 5 bases separated the two germline ends. CDR3 residues: CAWSVSAYEQYF. The CDR3 bases are TGTGCCTGGAGTGTTTCCGCCTACGAGCAGTACTTC.

The V gene is TRBV18, the J gene TRBJ2-7; 8 bases are shared with TRBD2. The V and J ends lost 2 bases and 5 bases, in that order; junction bases with no gene match: 11. This CDR3 contains 16 residues. Germline loops: CDR1 KGHSH, CDR2 LQKENI. The CDR3 loop reads CASSPFPGGNINEQYF. The CDR3 region has the DNA TGTGCCAGCTCACCATTTCCGGGAGGGAATATCAACGAGCAGTACTTC.

V and J are TRBV2 and TRBJ2-1; 10 nucleotides line up with TRBD2. CDR1 is SNHLY, CDR2 FYNNEI, per germline. With 8 bases clipped from V and 7 bases from J, the junction kept 8 bases outside the gene matches. This CDR3 is 14 amino acids long. CDR3 sequence: CASEREGLLNEQFF. For the CDR3, the DNA is TGTGCCAGCGAGCGGGAGGGACTCCTGAATGAGCAGTTCTTC.

This clone was seen more than once but under ten times. V is TRBV9 and J is TRBJ2-7; D might be TRBD1 (5 bases). Germline V gene lookup returns CDR1 SGDLS and CDR2 YYNGEE. This CDR3 is built from 13 residues. Between the trimmed V and J ends, which lost 10 bases and 3 bases, there was a span of 17 bases. CDR3 bases: TGTGCCGGATCTAAGGGGCCCCTCTACGAGCAGTACTTC. Translating gives CAGSKGPLYEQYF. The entire variable domain, with the rest obtained from reference TRBV9 and TRBJ2-7, is as follows: DSGVTQTPKHLITATGQRVTLRCSPRSGDLSVYWYQQSLDQGLQFLIQYYNGEERAKGNILERFSAQQFPDLHSELNLSSLELGDSALYFCAGSKGPLYEQYFGPGTRLTVT.

This sequence joins TRBV5-4 and TRBJ1-2; no firm D call. Trimming removed 3 bases from V and 3 bases from J, with 9 bases in between. CDR3 size: 13 residues. Germline V gene lookup returns CDR1 SGHNT and CDR2 YYREEE (reference sequence). The CDR3 DNA follows: TGTGCCAGCAGCTCCTCGGGATACTATGGCTACACCTTC. This codes for CASSSSGYYGYTF.

The chain combines TRBV5-4 with TRBJ2-7; no reliable D call. Germline CDR1 is SGHNT and CDR2 is YYREEE (reference sequence). V lost 0 bases and J 5 bases, leaving 6 bases between the germline ends. The CDR3 is 12 amino acids. The CDR3 sequence is CASSLVRDEQYF. The CDR3, as DNA: TGTGCCAGCAGCTTGGTAAGAGACGAGCAGTACTTC.

This clone was counted once. The genes are TRBV11-3 and TRBJ2-7; the match to TRBD2 covers 9 bases. Trimming removed 1 base from V and 6 bases from J; junction bases left unmatched: 7. Per the germline V gene, CDR1 is SGHNT and CDR2 is YENEEA. The CDR3 contains 15 residues. The DNA of the CDR3 is TGTGCCAGCAGCTTAGTGGGACTAGCATCGTGCGAGCAGTACTTC. It is translated as CASSLVGLASCEQYF.

The rearrangement joins TRBV5-6 to TRBJ2-1; D is perhaps TRBD2 (6 bases). CDR3 size: 15 residues. The germline V and J ends were trimmed by 5 bases and 4 bases, with 16 bases remaining between them. In germline, CDR1 is SGHDT, CDR2 YYEEEE. CDR3 residues: CASSRDFKEYNEQFF. CDR3 DNA: TGTGCCAGCAGTCGGGACTTCAAGGAGTACAATGAGCAGTTCTTC.

In this sample, this clone turned up once. The chain combines TRBV14 with TRBJ2-6; D not resolved. Deletions cut 2 bases from V and 12 bases from J, with 11 bases between. CDR1 is SGHDN and CDR2 is FVKESK in the germline V gene. The CDR3 totals 13 residues. This CDR3 is CASSQLVPGVLTF. CDR3 sequence (DNA): TGTGCCAGCAGCCAATTGGTACCGGGCGTCCTGACTTTC.

This clone was recorded only once. The rearrangement joins TRBV5-1 to TRBJ2-1; 10 bases fit TRBD2. The CDR3 has 16 amino acids. V shed 3 bases and J 9 bases; nucleotides not matched to a gene: 12. Per germline, CDR1 SGHRS and CDR2 YFSETQ. CDR3 sequence (DNA): TGCGCCAGCAGCTCAGGGGGACAGCGGGGGGGCGTTGAGCAGTTCTTC. It translates to CASSSGGQRGGVEQFF.

This chain links TRBV2 with TRBJ2-5; 12 bases map to TRBD2. Germline assignment: CDR1 SNHLY and CDR2 FYNNEI. V shed 6 bases, J shed 0 bases, and the junction held 2 bases outside the gene matches. The CDR3 spans 15 residues. CDR3 coding DNA: TGTGCCAGCAGCGGACTAGCGGGAAACCAAGAGACCCAGTACTTC. This codes for CASSGLAGNQETQYF.

This clone appeared a single time. The chain employs TRBV7-2 and TRBJ2-1; 9 bases fit TRBD2. The CDR3 spans 18 residues. J gave up 2 bases and V 3 bases, and 11 bases lay outside the gene matches. Germline lookup yields CDR1 SGHTA and CDR2 FQGNSA. The CDR3 protein is CASSLLVSGGRAYNEQFF. Here the CDR3 DNA reads TGTGCCAGCAGCTTGTTGGTTAGCGGGGGCCGCGCCTACAATGAGCAGTTCTTC. The full variable domain, completed using reference TRBV7-2 and TRBJ2-1, is GAGVSQSPSNKVTEKGKDVELRCDPISGHTALYWYRQSLGQGLEFLIYFQGNSAPDKSGLPSDRFSAERTGGSVSTLTIQRTQQEDSAVYLCASSLLVSGGRAYNEQFFGPGTRLTVL.

The rearrangement uses TRBV5-1 and TRBJ1-4, with D perhaps matching TRBD1 (6 bases). CDR1 and CDR2 from the germline V gene are SGHRS and YFSETQ. Trimming left V 6 bases short and J 6 bases short, with 12 bases between. The CDR3 sequence is 13 residues long. CDR3 bases: TGCGCCAGCAACGAGGGGGATGATGAAAAACTGTTTTTT. It codes for CASNEGDDEKLFF.

The chain joins TRBV7-3 to TRBJ2-1, with 8 bases that match TRBD2. Germline CDR1 is SGHTA and CDR2 is FQGTGA. J was trimmed by 0 bases and V by 5 bases; bases with no gene match: 15. The CDR3 extends over 19 amino acids. The CDR3 region has the DNA TGTGCCAGCAGCGTAGGGGCGGGGGGCTTGCGTCTCTCCTACAATGAGCAGTTCTTC. Translation gives CASSVGAGGLRLSYNEQFF.

The chain combines TRBV29-1 with TRBJ1-3; D gene uncertain. Germline assignment: CDR1 SQVTM and CDR2 ANQGSEA. The CDR3 length is 13 residues. Trimming removed 4 bases from V and 2 bases from J, with 9 bases in between. The CDR3: CSVVVGPGNTIYF. The CDR3, as DNA: TGCAGCGTTGTAGTCGGTCCTGGAAACACCATATATTTT.

The chain links TRBV19 to TRBJ2-4, with TRBD2 matching 13 bases. After removal of 5 bases from V and 7 bases from J, the junction contained 14 bases not matched to a gene. Germline values: CDR1 LNHDA, CDR2 SQIVND (reference sequence). The CDR3 is 18 residues long. CDR3: CASSRKTSGGTLLNIQYF. CDR3 nucleotides: TGTGCCAGTAGTCGGAAGACTAGCGGGGGGACCTTACTGAACATTCAGTACTTC.

This clone was picked up one time. This chain uses TRBV5-4 with TRBJ2-5, with 8 nucleotides matching TRBD1. CDR1 is SGHNT, CDR2 YYREEE, per germline (reference sequence). The length of the CDR3 is 14 residues. J was trimmed by 11 bases and V by 0 bases; bases with no gene match: 9. The chain's CDR3 is CASSLVAGGNEQYF. The CDR3 nucleotides are TGTGCCAGCAGCTTGGTTGCAGGGGGCAATGAGCAGTACTTC.

Notes on this clone: Within the sample, other DNA sequences also encode this same CDR3. This chain uses TRBV7-9 with TRBJ2-7; 11 bases align to TRBD1. V trimming: 6 bases; J trimming: 11 bases; junction bases outside the gene matches: 15. Per germline, CDR1 SEHNR and CDR2 FQNEAQ (reference sequence). CDR3 length: 15 residues. The CDR3 nucleotides are TGTGCCAGCAGTTTATGGACAGGGGGCCTTTCCGGGGAGTACTTC. Translation: CASSLWTGGLSGEYF.

This rearrangement joins TRBV28 to TRBJ1-1, with TRBD1 matching over 12 bases. CDR3 length: 16 residues. V shed 1 base, J shed 3 bases, and the junction held 3 bases outside the gene matches. CDR1 and CDR2 from the germline V gene are MDHEN and SYDVKM. The CDR3 loop is CASSLLGQGADTEAFF. The DNA of the CDR3 is TGTGCCAGCAGTTTATTGGGACAGGGGGCCGACACTGAAGCTTTCTTT.

The chain has TRBV6-5 and TRBJ1-1; 7 bases agree with TRBD1. Trimming removed 0 bases from V and 4 bases from J; junction bases left unmatched: 8. This CDR3 comprises 16 residues. CDR1 MNHEY and CDR2 SVGAGI come from the germline V gene. This CDR3 reads CASSYSTGAGGTEAFF. The CDR3 bases are TGTGCCAGCAGTTACTCCACAGGGGCGGGCGGCACTGAAGCTTTCTTT.

The gene calls are TRBV10-3 and TRBJ1-1, with TRBD1 as a possible D gene (6 bases). Looked up from germline, CDR1 is ENHRY and CDR2 is SYGVKD. The ends were cut back, 8 bases at V and 4 bases at J, with 20 bases in the middle. CDR3 size: 15 residues. The CDR3 spells CAICPAKGGSTEAFF. CDR3 bases: TGTGCCATCTGTCCTGCTAAAGGGGGAAGCACTGAAGCTTTCTTT.

The J gene is TRBJ2-7, the V gene TRBV11-2; 12 bases align to TRBD1. The germline gives CDR1 SGHAT, CDR2 FQNNGV. The CDR3 consists of 14 residues. Trimming cost V 5 bases and J 4 bases; bases outside gene matches: 3. The CDR3 sequence is CASSPGQGAYEQYF. The CDR3 DNA reads as TGTGCCAGCAGCCCGGGACAGGGGGCATACGAGCAGTACTTC.

The chain has TRBV5-4 and TRBJ2-1; a possible D gene is TRBD2 (5 bases). CDR3 length equals 15 residues. V was pared by 0 bases and J by 4 bases, with 11 bases between. The V gene's germline CDR1 is SGHNT and CDR2 YYREEE (reference sequence). CDR3 DNA sequence: TGTGCCAGCAGCTTGGACCTAGCCGTATACAATGAGCAGTTCTTC. It translates to CASSLDLAVYNEQFF. Complete variable domain (other parts from reference TRBV5-4 and TRBJ2-1): ETGVTQSPTHLIKTRGQQVTLRCSSQSGHNTVSWYQQALGQGPQFIFQYYREEENGRGNFPPRFSGLQFPNYSSELNVNALELDDSALYLCASSLDLAVYNEQFFGPGTRLTVL.

The J gene is TRBJ2-1, the V gene TRBV5-6, with 7 bases aligning to TRBD2. Germline-derived CDR1 and CDR2 are SGHDT and YYEEEE. Trimming removed 4 bases from V and 2 bases from J; junction bases left unmatched: 3. CDR3 length: 14 amino acids. The CDR3 DNA is TGTGCCAGCAGCGGGGGGAGGGCCTACAATGAGCAGTTCTTC. Protein product: CASSGGRAYNEQFF. Drawing the rest from reference TRBV5-6 and TRBJ2-1, the complete variable domain is DAGVTQSPTHLIKTRGQQVTLRCSPKSGHDTVSWYQQALGQGPQFIFQYYEEEERQRGNFPDRFSGHQFPNYSSELNVNALLLGDSALYLCASSGGRAYNEQFFGPGTRLTVL.

This clone was seen once. This rearrangement joins TRBV2 to TRBJ2-1; 12 nucleotides line up with TRBD2. After removal of 5 bases from V and 10 bases from J, the junction contained 12 bases not matched to a gene. CDR3 length: 16 amino acids. Germline-derived CDR1 and CDR2 are SNHLY and FYNNEI. The CDR3: CASSRLAGGSMGEQFF. The CDR3 DNA reads TGTGCCAGCAGTCGCCTAGCGGGAGGGAGTATGGGCGAGCAGTTCTTC.